What follows describes a single TCR beta chain. Its antigen remains unknown. Method: immunoSEQ multiplex PCR; TCRdb's copy keeps in-frame clones and lacks some. The table lists about 350,000 clones, around 89% of them singletons, with approximately 5% in the top ten. The sample is drawn from a study of Ad26.COV2.S vaccination and SARS-CoV-2 variants. Study in general: As a participant in COV1001, the donor was in the Ad26.COV2.S trial arm.

Whole-study results and caveats: Spike-specific TCR breadth ran higher among vaccine recipients than placebo recipients. Analyses of TCR breadth and depth may have underestimated total T cell responses.

Regarding treatment: some 20 received Ad26.COV2.S at low or high dose, single or two shots; 5 received placebo; per-sample allocation not given. After the first vaccine or placebo injection, samples were drawn on day 63. It was Wuhan-strain SARS-CoV-2 spike that the Ad26 vaccine vector expressed. CDR1 and CDR2 (germline): MNHEY, SMNVEV (reference sequence). V was cut by 5 bases and J by 6 bases, with 13 bases left in between. The CDR3 contains 13 residues. The chain joins TRBV27 to TRBJ1-1, with unresolved D. The source was peripheral blood, collected in a trial of Ad26.COV2.S vaccine versus placebo. The TCR sequence derives from a person between 18 and 65 years old who received the Ad26.COV2.S COVID-19 vaccine or a placebo. The DNA of the CDR3 is TGTGCCAGCAGTGAGCAAGGTAGGGCTGAAGCTTTCTTT. The encoded protein is CASSEQGRAEAFF.